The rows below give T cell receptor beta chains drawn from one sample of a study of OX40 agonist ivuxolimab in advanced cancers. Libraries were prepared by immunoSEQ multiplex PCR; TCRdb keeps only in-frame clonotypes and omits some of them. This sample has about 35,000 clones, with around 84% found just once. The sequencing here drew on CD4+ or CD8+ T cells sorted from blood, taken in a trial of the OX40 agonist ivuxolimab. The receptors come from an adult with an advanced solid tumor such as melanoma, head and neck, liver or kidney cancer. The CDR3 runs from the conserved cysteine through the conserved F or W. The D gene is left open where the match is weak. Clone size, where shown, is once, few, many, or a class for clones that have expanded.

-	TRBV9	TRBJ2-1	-	TGTGCCAGCAGCGTAGGTGGGGGCTCCTACAATGAGCAGTTCTTC	CASSVGGGSYNEQFF
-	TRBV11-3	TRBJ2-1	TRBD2	TGTGCCAGCAGCTCCGCCGGGGGTAGCGGGTATCGGGGTGAGCAGTTCTTC	CASSSAGGSGYRGEQFF
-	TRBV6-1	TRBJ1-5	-	TGTGCCAGCAGTGAAGGTTGGACAGGCAATCAGCCCCAGCATTTT	CASSEGWTGNQPQHF
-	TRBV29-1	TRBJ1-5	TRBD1	TGCAGCGTTGACCGTCGCGACAGGGATAGCAATCAGCCCCAGCATTTT	CSVDRRDRDSNQPQHF
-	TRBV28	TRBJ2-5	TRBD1	TGTGCCAGCAGTTTCCGGGACAGGGAGCGTCCAGAGACCCAGTACTTC	CASSFRDRERPETQYF
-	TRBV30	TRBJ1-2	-	TGTGCCTGGAGTGCAAGGGTGGTAACGGGGGCTAGTAATTATGGCTACACCTTC	CAWSARVVTGASNYGYTF
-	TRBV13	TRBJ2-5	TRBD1	TGTGCCAGCAGCTCTCGGGACAGGACCGAGACCCAGTACTTC	CASSSRDRTETQYF
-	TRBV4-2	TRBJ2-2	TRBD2	TGTGCCAGCAGCCCGGGGACTAGGGAGCTCGCCGGGGAGCTGTTTTTT	CASSPGTRELAGELFF
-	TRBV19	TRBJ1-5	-	TGTGCCAGTAGTCCCCAGCCGGGACTCTCATTAGGGAATCAGCCCCAGCATTTT	CASSPQPGLSLGNQPQHF
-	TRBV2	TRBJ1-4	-	TGTGCCAGCAGGGGGACGGATGCAACTAATGAAAAACTGTTTTTT	CASRGTDATNEKLFF
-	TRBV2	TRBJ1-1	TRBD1	TGTGCCAGCATGAACAGGGGGCGGGGAACTGAAGCTTTCTTT	CASMNRGRGTEAFF
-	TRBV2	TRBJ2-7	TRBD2	TGTGCCAGCAGCGATCCGGGACTAGCGGGACGGTTCGGCGAGCAGTACTTC	CASSDPGLAGRFGEQYF
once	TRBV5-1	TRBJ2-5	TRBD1	TGCGCCAGCAGCCCCGGGACAGGAAAAGAGACCCAGTACTTC	CASSPGTGKETQYF
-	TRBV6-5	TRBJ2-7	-	TGTGCCAGCAGTAAGACAGGAGCCTACGAGCAGTACTTC	CASSKTGAYEQYF